This record concerns one T cell receptor beta chain sequence. The germline CDR1 and CDR2 sequences are SGHDT and YYEEEE. V lost 3 bases and J 8 bases, leaving 14 bases between the germline ends. The CDR3 is 13 residues long. This record comes from a study of blood T cell repertoires in COVID-19. All enrollees were roughly 18 to 95 years old and from 20 to 25 US areas. Generated by immunoSEQ multiplex PCR, the TCRdb table keeps only in-frame clones and is missing some. The sample includes around 500,000 clones, about 85% of them seen just once. Sequencing used PBMCs or T cells enriched from blood (not recorded which). V usage is TRBV5-6 and J usage is TRBJ1-2; D is ambiguous. This receptor was obtained from a woman aged 55-69 years who had recovered from COVID-19. The CDR3 sequence is CASSYGPGGGYTF. CDR3 coding DNA: TGTGCCAGCAGCTACGGACCAGGCGGGGGCTACACCTTC.